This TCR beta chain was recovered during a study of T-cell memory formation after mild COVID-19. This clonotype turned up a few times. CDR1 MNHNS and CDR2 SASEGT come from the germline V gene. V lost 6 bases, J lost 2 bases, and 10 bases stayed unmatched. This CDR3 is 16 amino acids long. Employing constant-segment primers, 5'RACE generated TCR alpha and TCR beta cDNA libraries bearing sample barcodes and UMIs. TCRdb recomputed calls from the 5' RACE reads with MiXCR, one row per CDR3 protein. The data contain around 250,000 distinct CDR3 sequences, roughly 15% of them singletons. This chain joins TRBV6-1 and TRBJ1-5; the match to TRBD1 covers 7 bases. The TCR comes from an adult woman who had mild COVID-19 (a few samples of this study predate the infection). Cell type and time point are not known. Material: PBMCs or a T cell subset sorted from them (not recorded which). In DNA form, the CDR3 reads TGTGCCAGCAGCCCTGACAGGGTTTCTGGCAATCAGCCCCAGCATTTT. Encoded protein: CASSPDRVSGNQPQHF.